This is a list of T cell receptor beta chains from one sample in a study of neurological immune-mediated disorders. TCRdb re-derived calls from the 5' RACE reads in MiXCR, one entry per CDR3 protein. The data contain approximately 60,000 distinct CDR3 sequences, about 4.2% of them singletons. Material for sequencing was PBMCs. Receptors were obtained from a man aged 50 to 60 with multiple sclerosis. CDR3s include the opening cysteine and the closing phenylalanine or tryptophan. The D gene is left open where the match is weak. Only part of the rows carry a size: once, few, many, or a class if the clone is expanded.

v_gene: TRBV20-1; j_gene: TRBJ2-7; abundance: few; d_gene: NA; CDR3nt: TGCAGTGCTACAGTAGGGGGGAGCTCCTACGAGCAGTACTTC; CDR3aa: CSATVGGSSYEQYF
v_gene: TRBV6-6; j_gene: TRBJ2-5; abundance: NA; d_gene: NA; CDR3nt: TGTGCCAGCAACCCCCGCGCTGACAGCCAAGAGACCCAGTACTTC; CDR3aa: CASNPRADSQETQYF
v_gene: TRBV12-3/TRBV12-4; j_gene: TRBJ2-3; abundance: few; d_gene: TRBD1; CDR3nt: TGTGCCAGCAGTCCCGCAAGGGGGCAGGGCACAGATACGCAGTATTTT; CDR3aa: CASSPARGQGTDTQYF
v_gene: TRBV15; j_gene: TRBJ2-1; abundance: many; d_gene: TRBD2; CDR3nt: TGTGCCACATCCGCGGCCCGGGGGGTACTCGGTGAGCAGTTCTTC; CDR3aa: CATSAARGVLGEQFF
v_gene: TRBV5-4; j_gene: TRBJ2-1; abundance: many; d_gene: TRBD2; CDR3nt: TGTGCCAGCAGCATAACTAGCGGAGCCACCCCTCGGGAGCAGTTCTTC; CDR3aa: CASSITSGATPREQFF
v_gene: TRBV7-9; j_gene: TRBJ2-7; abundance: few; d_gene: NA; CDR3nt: TGTGCCAGCAGCCTCGGACAGAACTACGAGCAGTACTTC; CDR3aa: CASSLGQNYEQYF
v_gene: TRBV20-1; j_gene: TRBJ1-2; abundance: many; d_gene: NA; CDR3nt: TGCAGTGCTAGACTACAGGAGGGCTATGGCTACACCTTC; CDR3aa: CSARLQEGYGYTF
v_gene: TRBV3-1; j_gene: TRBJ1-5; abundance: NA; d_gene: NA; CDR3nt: TGTGCCAGCAGCCAGAGGGGAGGGCGCAATCAGCCCCAGAATTTT; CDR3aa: CASSQRGGRNQPQNF
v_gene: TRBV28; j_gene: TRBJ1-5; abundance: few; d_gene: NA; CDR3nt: TGTGCCAGCAGTTTATATCGACAGCATAGCAATCAGCCCCAGAATTTT; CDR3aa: CASSLYRQHSNQPQNF
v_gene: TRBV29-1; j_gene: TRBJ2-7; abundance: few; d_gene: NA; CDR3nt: TGCAGCGGATTAGTACGTTACGAGCAGTACTTC; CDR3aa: CSGLVRYEQYF
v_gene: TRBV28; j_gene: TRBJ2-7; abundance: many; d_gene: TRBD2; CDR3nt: TGTGCCAGCAACAGACCCGGGACTAGCGGGACCGACTACGAGCAGTACTTC; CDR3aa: CASNRPGTSGTDYEQYF
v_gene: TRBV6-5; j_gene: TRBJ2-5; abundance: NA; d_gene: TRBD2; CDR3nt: TGTGCCAGCAGTCGTAGCGGGGGGCTTTTAGAGACCCAGTACTTC; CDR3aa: CASSRSGGLLETQYF
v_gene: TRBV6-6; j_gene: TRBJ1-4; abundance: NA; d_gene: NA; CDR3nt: TGTGCCAGCAGTTACTCGTCTAATGAAAAACTGTTTTTT; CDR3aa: CASSYSSNEKLFF
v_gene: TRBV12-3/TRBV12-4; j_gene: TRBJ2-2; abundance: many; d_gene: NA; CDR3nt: TGTGCCAGCAGTTTCGAACAGCTGACCGGGGAGCTGTTTTTT; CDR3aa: CASSFEQLTGELFF
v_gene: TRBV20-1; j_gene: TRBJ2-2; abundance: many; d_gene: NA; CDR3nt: TGCAGTGCCCCTGCTGGGTCCGGGGAGCTGTTTTTT; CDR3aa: CSAPAGSGELFF
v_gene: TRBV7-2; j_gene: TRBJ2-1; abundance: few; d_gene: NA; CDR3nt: TGTGCCAGCAGCTTAGCGGCCAGCCACGAGCAGTTCTTC; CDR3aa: CASSLAASHEQFF
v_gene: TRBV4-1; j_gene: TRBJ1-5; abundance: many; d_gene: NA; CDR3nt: TGCGCCAGCAGCCATCAGGGGTGGCAGCCCCAGCATTTT; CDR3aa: CASSHQGWQPQHF
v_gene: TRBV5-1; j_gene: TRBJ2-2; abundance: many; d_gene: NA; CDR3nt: TGCGCCAGCAGCTTGAGAGGGGACGGGGAGCTGTTTTTT; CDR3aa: CASSLRGDGELFF
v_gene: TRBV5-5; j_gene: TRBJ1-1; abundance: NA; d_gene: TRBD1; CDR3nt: TGTGCCAGCAGCCGGGACAGGGTGAGCACTGAAGCTTTCTTT; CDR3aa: CASSRDRVSTEAFF
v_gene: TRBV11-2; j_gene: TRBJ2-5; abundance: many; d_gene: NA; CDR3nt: TGTGCCAGCAGCTTAGGGGGGATCCAAGAGACCCAGTACTTC; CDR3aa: CASSLGGIQETQYF
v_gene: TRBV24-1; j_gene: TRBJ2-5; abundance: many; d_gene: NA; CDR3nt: TGTGCCATCGGGATGGGGGAGACCCAGTACTTC; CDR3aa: CAIGMGETQYF
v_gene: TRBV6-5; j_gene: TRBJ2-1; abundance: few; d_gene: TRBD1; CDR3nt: TGTGCCAGCAGGTCAGACCGAACAGGGGGGCGATTAGGTGAGCAGTTCTTC; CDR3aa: CASRSDRTGGRLGEQFF
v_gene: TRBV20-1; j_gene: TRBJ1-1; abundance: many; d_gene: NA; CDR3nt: TGCAGTGCCCGTCGGCCGAACACTGAAGCTTTCTTT; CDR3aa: CSARRPNTEAFF
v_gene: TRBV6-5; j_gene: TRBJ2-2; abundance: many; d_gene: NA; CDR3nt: TGTGCCAGCAGAACAGGGACTGACAACACCGGGGAGCTGTTTTTT; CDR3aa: CASRTGTDNTGELFF
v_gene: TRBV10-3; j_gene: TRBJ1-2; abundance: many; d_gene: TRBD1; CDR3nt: TGTGCCATCAGTGAAACCGTTGGGACAGGGAGGTTATCGGGCTACACCTTC; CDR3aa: CAISETVGTGRLSGYTF
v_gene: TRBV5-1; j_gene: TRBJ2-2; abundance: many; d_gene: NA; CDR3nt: TGCGCCAGCAGCTTGTTGGGGGACACCGGGGAGCTGTTTTTT; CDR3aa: CASSLLGDTGELFF
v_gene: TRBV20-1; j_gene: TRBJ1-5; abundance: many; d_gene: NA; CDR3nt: TGCAGTGCTAGACTGGCCCGGGGGCGCAGTCAGCCCCAGCATTTT; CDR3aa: CSARLARGRSQPQHF
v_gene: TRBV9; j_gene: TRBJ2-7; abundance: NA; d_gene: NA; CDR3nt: TGTGCCAGCAGCGTAGGTCCAGCCTCCTACGAGCAGTACTTC; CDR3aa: CASSVGPASYEQYF
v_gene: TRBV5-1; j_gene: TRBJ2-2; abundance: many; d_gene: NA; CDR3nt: TGCGCCAGCAGCTTTACTCCGGACACCTCCTATGACGGGGAGCTGTTTTTT; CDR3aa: CASSFTPDTSYDGELFF
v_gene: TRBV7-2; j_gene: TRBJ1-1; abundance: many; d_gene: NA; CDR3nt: TGTGCCAGCAGCTTACAGAACACTGAAGCTTTCTTT; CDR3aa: CASSLQNTEAFF
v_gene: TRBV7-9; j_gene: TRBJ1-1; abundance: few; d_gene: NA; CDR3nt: TGTGCCAGCAGTTTGGACCTACGCGCTGAAGCTTTCTTT; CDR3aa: CASSLDLRAEAFF
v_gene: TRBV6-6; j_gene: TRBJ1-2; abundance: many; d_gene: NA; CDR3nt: TGTGCCAGCAGTTACTCCCCGCGGGTAGAGGACTATGGCTACACCTTC; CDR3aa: CASSYSPRVEDYGYTF
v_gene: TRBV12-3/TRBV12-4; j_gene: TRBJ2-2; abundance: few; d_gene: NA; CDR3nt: TGTGCCAGCAGTTTAAGTGGGAACGGGGAGCTGTTTTTT; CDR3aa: CASSLSGNGELFF
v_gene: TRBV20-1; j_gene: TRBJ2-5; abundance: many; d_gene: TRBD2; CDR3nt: TGCAGAACGGGGTCGGGGGGGGAGACCCAGTACTTC; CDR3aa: CRTGSGGETQYF
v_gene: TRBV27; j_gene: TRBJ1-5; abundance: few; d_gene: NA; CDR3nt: TGTGCCAGCAGCCAGGGTAATATCGGACAGCCCCAGCATTTT; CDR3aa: CASSQGNIGQPQHF
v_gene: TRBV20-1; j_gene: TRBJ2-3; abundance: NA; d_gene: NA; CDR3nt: TGCAGTGCCAACCAGGGGGATACGCAGTATTTT; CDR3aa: CSANQGDTQYF
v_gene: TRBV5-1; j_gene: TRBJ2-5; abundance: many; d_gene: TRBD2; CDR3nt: TGCGCCAGCAGCTTGGAAAGCGGACTAGCGGGGACGGAGACCCAGTACTTC; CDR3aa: CASSLESGLAGTETQYF
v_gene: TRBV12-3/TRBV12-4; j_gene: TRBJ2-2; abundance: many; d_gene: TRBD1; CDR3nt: TGTGCCAGCAGCCCGGACAGGGGACGGAACACCGGGGAGCTGTTTTTT; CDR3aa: CASSPDRGRNTGELFF
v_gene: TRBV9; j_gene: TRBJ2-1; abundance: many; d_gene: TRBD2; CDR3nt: TGTGCCAGCAGCCCCCGGACTAGCGACAATGAGCAGTTCTTC; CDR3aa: CASSPRTSDNEQFF
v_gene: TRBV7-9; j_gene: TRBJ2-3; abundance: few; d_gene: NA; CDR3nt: TGTGCCAGCGGGAGTCCAAATACGCAGTATTTT; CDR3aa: CASGSPNTQYF
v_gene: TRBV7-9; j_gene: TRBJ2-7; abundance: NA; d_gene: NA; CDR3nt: TGTGCCAGCAGCTTCAGCCAGTTTCGGCGGGGCCCTTACTACGAGCAGTACTTC; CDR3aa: CASSFSQFRRGPYYEQYF
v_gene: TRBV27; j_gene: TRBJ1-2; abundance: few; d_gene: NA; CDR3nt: TGTGCCAGCAGTTTAAAGATCGGGGGGACCTATGGCTACACCTTC; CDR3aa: CASSLKIGGTYGYTF
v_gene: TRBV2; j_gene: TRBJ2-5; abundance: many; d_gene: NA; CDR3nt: TGTGCCAGCACCGAGGGTGGAGAGACCCAGTACTTC; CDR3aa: CASTEGGETQYF
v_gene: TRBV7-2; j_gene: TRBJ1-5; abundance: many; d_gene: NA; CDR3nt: TGTGCCAGCAGCTTAGATGGATGGAGCAATCAGCCCCAGCATTTT; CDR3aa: CASSLDGWSNQPQHF
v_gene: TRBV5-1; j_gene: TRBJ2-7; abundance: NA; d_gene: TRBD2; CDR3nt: TGCGCCAGCAGTCCGGGAGGTTCTAGCGGGCCCTCCTACGAGCAGTACTTC; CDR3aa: CASSPGGSSGPSYEQYF
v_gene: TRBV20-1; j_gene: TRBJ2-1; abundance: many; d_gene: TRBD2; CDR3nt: TGCAGTGCTGTAGACCCTAGCGGGAGGCCTGACAATGAGCAGTTCTTC; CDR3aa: CSAVDPSGRPDNEQFF
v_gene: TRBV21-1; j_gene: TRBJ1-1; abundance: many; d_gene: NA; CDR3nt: TGTGCCAGCAGCAAAGCGGTGGGGAACACTGAAGCTTTCTTT; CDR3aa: CASSKAVGNTEAFF
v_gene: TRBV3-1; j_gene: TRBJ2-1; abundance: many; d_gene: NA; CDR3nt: TGTGCCAGCAGCCTACCCGGGCAGAGCAATGAGCAGTTCTTC; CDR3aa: CASSLPGQSNEQFF